This TCR beta chain was sequenced for a study of glioma-infiltrating T cells. The iRepertoire nested amplicon-rescue multiplex PCR amplified TCR alpha and beta CDR3s from RNA. TCRdb processed the multiplex PCR reads anew with MiXCR; each CDR3 protein has one entry. The table includes approximately 120,000 distinct CDR3 sequences, under 30% detected once. Germline assignment: CDR1 KGHSH and CDR2 LQKENI. There are 13 residues in the CDR3. Trimming stripped 3 bases from V and 8 bases from J, with 11 bases between. The rearrangement joins TRBV18 to TRBJ2-1; unclear D gene. The sample comprised glioma tissue, nonneoplastic brain tissue, or PBMCs (not recorded which). The sequence was obtained from a human donor with low-grade glioma or glioblastoma, undergoing nonglioma brain surgery, or in good health (not recorded which). The CDR3 DNA reads as TGTGCCAGCTCACCCAATCTGGTTTATGAGCAGTTCTTC. Its translation is CASSPNLVYEQFF.